This TCR beta chain was retrieved from a study of T-cell reconstitution after alpha-beta-depleted transplantation in children. There are a few counts of this clonotype. Unique molecular identifiers were built into the TCRbeta library. Each CDR3 protein gets one entry after TCRdb re-called the PCR reads with MiXCR. The sample lists approximately 640,000 distinct CDR3 sequences, 15% to 20% occurring once. The CDR3 is 14 residues long. Trimming pared 4 bases from V and 9 bases from J, leaving 16 bases between. Germline CDR1 and CDR2: SGHNT and YYREEE (reference sequence). The receptor was isolated from a human donor who donated a stem cell graft to a child with acute myeloid leukemia. The chain recombines TRBV5-4 with TRBJ2-2; perhaps D is TRBD1 or TRBD2 (5 bases each). Sequences were derived from PBMCs from the stem cell graft donor, sampled from the stem cell graft. CDR3 region: CASSLGPLERELFF. CDR3 DNA: TGTGCCAGCAGCCTGGGACCCCTCGAGCGGGAGCTGTTTTTT.